Listed below are T cell receptor beta chains from one sample, sequenced in a study of blood T cell repertoires in COVID-19. The method was immunoSEQ multiplex PCR; TCRdb's version includes in-frame clones alone and lacks a portion of them. This table holds some 140,000 clones, approximately 78% found once. The sample comprised peripheral blood. These receptors all stem from a man aged 55 to 70 who had recovered from COVID-19. The CDR3 runs from the conserved cysteine through the conserved F or W. The D gene is left open where the match is weak. Not every row has a clone size; where given, it reads once, few, many or a size class.

>TRBJ2-3|-|TRBV11-2|TRBD2
TGTGCCAGCAGCTTAGGTGTATGGGGGGGACCAGATACGCAGTATTTT
CASSLGVWGGPDTQYF
>TRBJ1-2|few|TRBV24-1|-
TGTGCCACCAGTGATGGAGGGTATGGCTACACCTTC
CATSDGGYGYTF
>TRBJ1-1|-|TRBV10-3|-
TGTGCCATCAGTGAGACGGGTTTAGGGAACACTGAAGCTTTCTTT
CAISETGLGNTEAFF
>TRBJ2-7|-|TRBV6-5|-
TGTGCCAGCACCTCAAGAGACTACGAGCAGTACTTC
CASTSRDYEQYF
>TRBJ2-3|few|TRBV11-2|-
TGTGCCAGCAGCCCCAGGGGGGCGCGGGGGGCAGATACGCAGTATTTT
CASSPRGARGADTQYF
>TRBJ1-2|once|TRBV3-1/TRBV3-2|-
TGTGCCAGCAGCCAAGATCTTGGCGGGAAGGGCTCTTATGGCTACACCTTC
CASSQDLGGKGSYGYTF
>TRBJ1-1|-|TRBV20-1|-
TGCAGTGCTAGTGGGGCCGTGGGGAGCACTGAAGCTTTCTTT
CSASGAVGSTEAFF
>TRBJ2-7|-|TRBV5-4|-
TGTGCCAGCACCCCGCGCCGGGGGTCCTACGAGCAGTACTTC
CASTPRRGSYEQYF
>TRBJ1-5|few|TRBV28|-
TGTGCCAGCACCACCTTCCTTCGGCAGGCGAATCAGCCCCAGCATTTT
CASTTFLRQANQPQHF
>TRBJ1-5|-|TRBV28|TRBD1
TGTGCCAGCAGTTTAGGACAGGGGGTCAATCAGCCCCAGCATTTT
CASSLGQGVNQPQHF
>TRBJ1-1|-|TRBV19|TRBD1
TGTGCCAGTAGTACCCTCAGGACAGGGTGGAACACTGAAGCTTTCTTT
CASSTLRTGWNTEAFF
>TRBJ2-4|-|TRBV27|TRBD2
TGTGCCAGCAGTTGGCTAGCGGGGGGTAAAGGCAAAAACATTCAGTACTTC
CASSWLAGGKGKNIQYF
>TRBJ2-3|-|TRBV19|-
TGTGCCAGTAGTACTCATCTAGCACTTAGCACAGATACGCAGTATTTT
CASSTHLALSTDTQYF
>TRBJ1-2|-|TRBV5-6|-
TGTGCCAGCAGCCCAGAGTTCTTGGGGGGTGGTAGCTATGGCTACACCTTC
CASSPEFLGGGSYGYTF
>TRBJ2-2|-|TRBV18|-
TGTGCCAGCTCACCGTCGGGCACCGGGGAGCTGTTTTTT
CASSPSGTGELFF
>TRBJ1-5|-|TRBV10-3|TRBD1
TGTGCCATCAGCGGGACAGGGGAGGGCAATCAGCCCCAGCATTTT
CAISGTGEGNQPQHF
>TRBJ2-3|many|TRBV6-2/TRBV6-3|-
TGTGCCAGCAGCCAACCCCGTGCGGGGGCGCTTGCCCAAGATACGCAGTATTTT
CASSQPRAGALAQDTQYF
>TRBJ1-1|-|TRBV6-2/TRBV6-3|-
TGTGCCAGCAGCCCATCGGACAGACCGGGAGCTTTCTTT
CASSPSDRPGAFF
>TRBJ2-7|-|TRBV28|TRBD1
TGTGCCAGCAGTTCCATACAGGGGCCATCGACCCCCCCCGACTCCTACGAGCAGTACTTC
CASSSIQGPSTPPDSYEQYF
>TRBJ2-3|-|TRBV24-1|TRBD2
TGTGCCACCAGTGATTTCGGGCGGGGGGGAGCAGATACGCAGTATTTT
CATSDFGRGGADTQYF
>TRBJ2-1|once|TRBV11-3|TRBD1
TGTGCCAGCAGCCGTACCGGGACAGCCTACAATGAGCAGTTCTTC
CASSRTGTAYNEQFF
>TRBJ1-1|-|TRBV10-1|-
TGCGCCAGCAGGTTAGACAGTGAGAACACTGAAGCTTTCTTT
CASRLDSENTEAFF
>TRBJ1-1|few|TRBV29-1|-
TGCAGCGGCTCCCGGGGTGAAGCTTTCTTT
CSGSRGEAFF
>TRBJ1-4|-|TRBV29-1|TRBD1
TGCAGCGTATCACCGGGACAGGGCTATGAAAAACTGTTTTTT
CSVSPGQGYEKLFF
>TRBJ2-7|-|TRBV2|TRBD1
TGTGCCAGCAGGTCAGGGGGCGTCGAGCAGTACTTC
CASRSGGVEQYF
>TRBJ2-7|many|TRBV6-1|TRBD2
TGTGCCAGCAGTGTTAGACTAGCGGGAGTCTCCTACGAGCAGTACTTC
CASSVRLAGVSYEQYF
>TRBJ1-6|-|TRBV4-1|-
TGCGCCAGCAGCCAATACGGGGTAAAGGGTGTCTATAATTCACCCCTCCACTTT
CASSQYGVKGVYNSPLHF
>TRBJ2-7|once|TRBV6-5|TRBD1
TGTGCCAGCAGTTACAGGGGGCTATTTTACGAGCAGTACTTC
CASSYRGLFYEQYF
>TRBJ1-6|-|TRBV5-1|TRBD1
TGCGCCAGCAGCTTGGGGACAGGGGAGTCCTCACCCCTCCACTTT
CASSLGTGESSPLHF
>TRBJ1-5|-|TRBV6-5|-
TGTGCCAGCTTACCAGGGCTATATAGCAATCAGCCCCAGCATTTT
CASLPGLYSNQPQHF
>TRBJ2-3|-|TRBV6-5|-
TGTGCCAGCAGAGCGCGGGGGCGAAGCACAGATACGCAGTATTTT
CASRARGRSTDTQYF
>TRBJ1-2|-|TRBV7-2|-
TGTGCCAGCAGCTTAGTTGCTGGTAGCTATGGCTACACCTTC
CASSLVAGSYGYTF
>TRBJ1-1|-|TRBV3-1/TRBV3-2|-
TGTGCCAGCAGCCAAGCCCAGGGCAGTGAAGCTTTCTTT
CASSQAQGSEAFF
>TRBJ1-5|once|TRBV29-1|TRBD1
TGCAGCGTCGGGGGACAGGGTGGTCAGCCCCAGCATTTT
CSVGGQGGQPQHF
>TRBJ2-7|-|TRBV19|TRBD2
TGTGCCAGTAGACCCTCGGGGGGGACAAACTACGAGCAGTACTTC
CASRPSGGTNYEQYF
>TRBJ1-2|-|TRBV7-9|-
TGTGCCAGCAGCCCCCGAGGAGGGGCCAACTATGGCTACACCTTC
CASSPRGGANYGYTF
>TRBJ2-7|-|TRBV28|-
TGTGCCAGCAGCCTCGAAGGGGTAGTTTACGAGCAGTACTTC
CASSLEGVVYEQYF
>TRBJ1-1|-|TRBV28|TRBD1
TGTGCCAGCCAGGGGGCGAACACTGAAGCTTTCTTT
CASQGANTEAFF
>TRBJ2-1|once|TRBV10-3|-
TGTGCCATCAGTGAGAGCAGGTACAATGAGCAGTTCTTC
CAISESRYNEQFF
>TRBJ1-2|-|TRBV7-3|TRBD1
TGTGCCAGCAGCTTAGGCGGACAGGGCATAGGGGGCTACACCTTC
CASSLGGQGIGGYTF
>TRBJ2-2|few|TRBV7-9|-
TGTGCCAGCAGCTTAGCCAGACTAACCATCGGGGAGCTGTTTTTT
CASSLARLTIGELFF
>TRBJ1-2|-|TRBV6-5|-
TGTGCCAGCAGTCCCTCCGCCGGGTATGGCTACACCTTC
CASSPSAGYGYTF
>TRBJ1-6|-|TRBV5-1|TRBD1
TGCGCCAGCAGGTTGGACAGGGGGCATGGTTCACCCCTCCACTTT
CASRLDRGHGSPLHF
>TRBJ2-7|few|TRBV13|-
TGTGCCAGCAGCTACGGGAACGTGGGGTACGAGCAGTACTTC
CASSYGNVGYEQYF
>TRBJ2-6|-|TRBV29-1|TRBD1
TGCAGCGTTGAAGATCGGGACAGACTTTACTCTGGGGCCAACGTCCTGACTTTC
CSVEDRDRLYSGANVLTF
>TRBJ1-1|few|TRBV7-9|-
TGTGCCAGCAGCCACGGCGGGAACACTGAAGCTTTCTTT
CASSHGGNTEAFF
>TRBJ2-3|-|TRBV11-2|TRBD2
TGTGCCAGCAGCCTACTAGCGGGGTGGGCAGATACGCAGTATTTT
CASSLLAGWADTQYF
>TRBJ2-1|-|TRBV5-1|-
TGCGCCAGCAGCTTGGATCAGGGGAGTGAGCAGTTCTTC
CASSLDQGSEQFF
>TRBJ1-3|-|TRBV27|TRBD1
TGTGCCAGCAGTCATAGAGGAAGACAGGGCCAAACTGGAAACACCATATATTTT
CASSHRGRQGQTGNTIYF
>TRBJ2-1|-|TRBV28|TRBD1
TGTGCCAGCAGCCCACTCGGGACAGGGTACAATGAGCAGTTCTTC
CASSPLGTGYNEQFF
>TRBJ1-2|-|TRBV6-5|TRBD1
TGTGCCAGCGGATCGGACAGGGGGCGCGGTGGCTACACCTTC
CASGSDRGRGGYTF
>TRBJ2-1|-|TRBV19|-
TGTGCCAGTAGTTTTCTCGGAGGGGAGCAGTTCTTC
CASSFLGGEQFF
>TRBJ1-4|-|TRBV4-1|TRBD1
TGCGCCAGCAGCCAACCCGAACAGGGGTTGAATGAAAAACTGTTTTTT
CASSQPEQGLNEKLFF
>TRBJ2-1|few|TRBV9|-
TGTGCCAGCAGCGTCAACAATGAGCAGTTCTTC
CASSVNNEQFF
>TRBJ1-3|-|TRBV18|-
TGTGCCAGCTCACCAACGGACAGCTCCTTCTCTGGAAACACCATATATTTT
CASSPTDSSFSGNTIYF
>TRBJ1-1|many|TRBV6-1|TRBD1
TGTGCCAGCAGTGAATGGGACAGACCTAGGAACACTGAAGCTTTCTTT
CASSEWDRPRNTEAFF
>TRBJ2-1|-|TRBV23-1|-
TGCGCCAGCAGTCAACGGAGGACAGACAATGAGCAGTTCTTC
CASSQRRTDNEQFF